These T cell receptor beta chains were read from a single sample in a study of blood T cell repertoires in COVID-19. Using immunoSEQ multiplex PCR, the repertoire was profiled, and TCRdb retains in-frame clones only, with some absent. Here the sample spans over 150,000 clones, 65% to 85% being singletons. The sequencing input was peripheral blood. The receptors derive from an older woman with acute or convalescent COVID-19. CDR3s leave out the opening cysteine and the closing phenylalanine or tryptophan. A D gene is named only where the DNA matches it firmly.

>TRBJ2-7|TRBV2|TRBD2
ASGRAGGNYEQY
>TRBJ1-1|TRBV4-2|NA
ASSPGAARPEAF
>TRBJ1-2|TRBV12-3/TRBV12-4|TRBD1
ASRYTDRICT
>TRBJ2-1|TRBV7-9|TRBD2
ATQKGGGSYNEQF
>TRBJ1-1|TRBV19|TRBD1
ASSTRGRRTEAF
>TRBJ1-1|TRBV2|NA
ASTGGENTEAF
>TRBJ2-1|TRBV7-2|TRBD2
ASSLASGGAGEQF
>TRBJ1-1|TRBV28|NA
ASSLLRAGNTEAF
>TRBJ2-3|TRBV7-2|NA
ASSPGGEDTQY
>TRBJ1-3|TRBV10-1|TRBD1
ASGSITGGSGNTIY
>TRBJ1-3|TRBV6-2/TRBV6-3|TRBD1
ASSGQGAGNTIY
>TRBJ1-2|TRBV5-6|NA
ASSFRGVSPNYGYT
>TRBJ1-5|TRBV15|NA
ATSRGLGDQPQH
>TRBJ1-3|TRBV5-1|NA
ASSSREEGNTIY
>TRBJ1-1|TRBV20-1|NA
SASRGLEAF
>TRBJ2-5|TRBV4-1|TRBD1
ASSVTGAPGETQY
>TRBJ2-7|TRBV5-5|NA
ASSLTRGIAYEQY
>TRBJ1-2|TRBV14|NA
ASSQNPGVYGYT
>TRBJ2-3|TRBV10-2|TRBD2
ASRSGGQTDTQY
>TRBJ1-1|TRBV6-2/TRBV6-3|TRBD1
ASSYSPTGWNTEAF
>TRBJ1-1|TRBV29-1|NA
SAGGAYTEAF
>TRBJ2-1|TRBV5-8|TRBD2
ASSHTRLAGGNEQF
>TRBJ1-4|TRBV10-3|NA
AISDPPRGATNEKLF
>TRBJ1-5|TRBV6-2/TRBV6-3|NA
ASSYSAIRSNQPQH
>TRBJ1-2|TRBV7-9|NA
ASSLTGQRANYGYT
>TRBJ1-2|TRBV3-1/TRBV3-2|NA
ASSQEGTNRYGYT
>TRBJ2-6|TRBV5-1|TRBD2
ASSSLLAGVSGANVLT
>TRBJ2-6|TRBV4-1|TRBD1
ASSPIGRQGAGANVLT
>TRBJ1-2|TRBV9|TRBD1
ASSTLRTGGYT
>TRBJ2-7|TRBV4-3|TRBD1
ASSQEGGEGTGSLRRY
>TRBJ2-5|TRBV10-3|NA
AISGPPGSLQETQY
>TRBJ1-1|TRBV12-3/TRBV12-4|TRBD1
ASSPGYRGKAF
>TRBJ1-6|TRBV7-2|NA
ASSASGGMGNSPLH
>TRBJ2-7|TRBV3-1/TRBV3-2|NA
ASSRGGARDEQY
>TRBJ2-7|TRBV12-5|TRBD1
ASGPWGTGRYEQY
>TRBJ1-1|TRBV29-1|NA
TSGTEAF
>TRBJ1-6|TRBV18|TRBD1
ASSPETGASPLH
>TRBJ1-2|TRBV3-1/TRBV3-2|NA
ASSQDEEAST
>TRBJ2-7|TRBV5-1|TRBD1
ASSGMGQASEQY
>TRBJ2-7|TRBV30|NA
AWSVGVGKY
>TRBJ1-2|TRBV9|NA
ASSVGGGPRGNYGYT
>TRBJ2-5|TRBV11-2|NA
ASSLSLKTQY
>TRBJ2-1|TRBV5-1|NA
ASSLEGVVSNEQF
>TRBJ2-5|TRBV5-5|NA
ASSLGSGGPETQY
>TRBJ1-6|TRBV7-2|NA
ASSAGLINSPLH
>TRBJ1-3|TRBV11-2|NA
ASSSVVSGNTIY
>TRBJ1-5|TRBV18|TRBD1
ASSPAGQGYNQPQH
>TRBJ2-5|TRBV3-1/TRBV3-2|TRBD2
ASSLRAGGETQY
>TRBJ2-5|TRBV7-3|NA
ASSLQALETQY
>TRBJ2-3|TRBV3-1/TRBV3-2|TRBD2
ASSQRGGTSGRTDTQY
>TRBJ2-1|TRBV4-1|TRBD2
ASSPDGGGGSVGNEQF
>TRBJ2-5|TRBV5-1|TRBD2
ASSLAGGPYETQY
>TRBJ1-2|TRBV9|TRBD1
ASSAPRDRGEIYYGYT
>TRBJ1-5|TRBV9|TRBD1
ASSAGTGNQPQH